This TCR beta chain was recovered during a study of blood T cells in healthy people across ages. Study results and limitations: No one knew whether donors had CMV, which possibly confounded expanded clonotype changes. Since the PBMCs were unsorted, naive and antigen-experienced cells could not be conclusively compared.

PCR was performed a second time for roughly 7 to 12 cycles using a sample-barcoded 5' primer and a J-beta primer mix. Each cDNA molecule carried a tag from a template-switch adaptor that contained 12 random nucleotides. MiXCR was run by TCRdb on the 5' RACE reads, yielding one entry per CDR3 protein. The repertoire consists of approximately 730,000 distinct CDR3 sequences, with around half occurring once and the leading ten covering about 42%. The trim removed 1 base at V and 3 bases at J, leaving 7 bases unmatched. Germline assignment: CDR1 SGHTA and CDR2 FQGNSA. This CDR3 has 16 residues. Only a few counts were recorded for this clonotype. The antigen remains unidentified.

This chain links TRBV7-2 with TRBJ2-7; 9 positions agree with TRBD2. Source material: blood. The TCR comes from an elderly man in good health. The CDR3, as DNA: TGTGCCAGCAGCTTAGGTCCTAGCGGGAATAACTACGAGCAGTACTTC. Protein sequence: CASSLGPSGNNYEQYF.